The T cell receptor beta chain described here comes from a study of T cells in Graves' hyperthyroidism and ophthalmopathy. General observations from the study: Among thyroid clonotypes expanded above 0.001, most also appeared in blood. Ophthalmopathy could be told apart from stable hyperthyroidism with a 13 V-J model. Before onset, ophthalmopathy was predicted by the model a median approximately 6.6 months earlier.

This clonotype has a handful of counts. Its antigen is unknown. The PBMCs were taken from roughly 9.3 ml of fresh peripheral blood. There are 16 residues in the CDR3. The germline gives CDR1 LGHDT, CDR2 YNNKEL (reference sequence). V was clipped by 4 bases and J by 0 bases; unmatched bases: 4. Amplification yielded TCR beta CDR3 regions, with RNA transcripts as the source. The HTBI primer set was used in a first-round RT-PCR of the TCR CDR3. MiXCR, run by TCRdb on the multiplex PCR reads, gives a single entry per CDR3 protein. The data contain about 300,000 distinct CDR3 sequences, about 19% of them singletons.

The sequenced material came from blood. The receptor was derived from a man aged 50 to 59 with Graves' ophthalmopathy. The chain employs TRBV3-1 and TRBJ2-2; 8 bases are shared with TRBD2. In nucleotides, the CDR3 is TGTGCCAGCAGCCTACTAGCGGCCGCGAACACCGGGGAGCTGTTTTTT. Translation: CASSLLAAANTGELFF.